This T cell receptor beta chain was captured by sequencing in a study of regulatory T cells in long-lasting Graves disease. Time point denoted: newly diagnosed GD, antithyroid drugs for less than 3 months. TCR sequences were obtained from RNA taken from PBMCs. For TCR beta, libraries came from iRepertoire HTBI primers and Arm-PCR of CDR3 regions. MiXCR was run by TCRdb on the multiplex PCR reads, yielding one entry per CDR3 protein. The sample includes approximately 480,000 distinct CDR3 sequences, around 15% seen only once; the top ten take 12%. CDR3 length: 10 amino acids. V lost 3 bases and J 7 bases, leaving 4 bases between the germline ends. Germline V gives CDR1 GTSNPN, CDR2 SVGIG (reference sequence). In this sample, this clonotype turned up many times. The same specimen was also included in a second study, on T cells in Graves' hyperthyroidism and ophthalmopathy.

This chain links TRBV30 with TRBJ2-1; no clear D. The sequence was obtained from a man aged 40-55 years with Graves disease. The sequenced sample was peripheral blood mononuclear cells (PBMCs), obtained at new diagnosis, from a patient treated with antithyroid drugs. For the CDR3, the DNA is TGTGCCTGGAGCCAAAATGAGCAGTTCTTC. It codes for CAWSQNEQFF.